Below, 16 T cell receptor beta chains from the same sample are listed, as sequenced in a study of early T cells in non-severe SARS-CoV-2 infection. TCRdb ran MiXCR on the 5' RACE reads and lists one entry per CDR3 protein. The sample consists of approximately 23,000 distinct CDR3 sequences, about 4.7% of them appearing once. Sequenced material: whole blood. The origin of the receptors is an adult who was a healthcare worker with PCR-confirmed SARS-CoV-2 infection or an uninfected control (not recorded which).

This clonotype was seen ten or more times. The chain carries TRBV29-1 and TRBJ2-5; 10 nucleotides agree with TRBD2. The V gene end was trimmed by 6 bases and the J gene end by 1 base; junction bases not matched to a gene: 5. The length of the CDR3 is 14 residues. CDR1 SQVTM and CDR2 ANQGSEA come from the germline V gene. In DNA form, the CDR3 reads TGCAGCGTGCTACTAGCGGGGTCCCAAGAGACCCAGTACTTC. Translated: CSVLLAGSQETQYF. Combining the CDR3 with reference TRBV29-1 and TRBJ2-5 gives the whole variable domain SAVISQKPSRDICQRGTSLTIQCQVDSQVTMMFWYRQQPGQSLTLIATANQGSEATYESGFVIDKFPISRPNLTFSTLTVSNMSPEDSSIYLCSVLLAGSQETQYFGPGTRLLVL.

This clonotype has a count of ten or more. This rearrangement joins TRBV7-6 to TRBJ2-7; 7 bases are a match to TRBD2. Germline V gene data show CDR1 as SGHVS and CDR2 as FNYEAQ. Germline trimming cut 5 bases from V and 5 bases from J; bases unmatched to any gene: 12. The CDR3 totals 15 residues. The CDR3 nucleotides are TGTGCCAGCAGCCCCCCTTGGGGGAGGGATCACGAGCAGTACTTC. Its protein product is CASSPPWGRDHEQYF.

A note on this clonotype: A much larger clone differs from this one at a single base, so this may be a read error. This sequence joins TRBV7-9 and TRBJ2-1; 11 bases are a match to TRBD2. CDR3 length: 15 residues. Germline V gives CDR1 SEHNR, CDR2 FQNEAQ (reference sequence). After removal of 5 bases from V and 4 bases from J, the junction contained 4 bases not matched to a gene. CDR3 sequence (DNA): TGTGCCAGCAGCACTAGCGGGAGACTGTACAATGAGCAGTTCTTC. It is translated as CASSTSGRLYNEQFF.

The genes are TRBV2 and TRBJ2-5; TRBD2 aligns across 13 bases. Germline values: CDR1 SNHLY, CDR2 FYNNEI. The CDR3 covers 14 residues. V lost 6 bases and J lost 7; bases outside the gene matches: 5. CDR3: CASRRLAGGGTQYF. Written as DNA, the CDR3 is TGTGCCAGCAGGAGACTAGCGGGAGGTGGGACCCAGTACTTC.

Ten or more counts support this clonotype. The chain employs TRBV11-2 and TRBJ2-7; D tentatively reads TRBD1 or TRBD2 (5 bases each). There are 15 residues in the CDR3. CDR1 and CDR2 from the germline V gene are SGHAT and FQNNGV. V lost 1 base, J lost 3 bases, and 13 bases lay in between. Here the CDR3 reads CASSLAPGRGYEQYF. Written as DNA, the CDR3 is TGTGCCAGCAGCTTAGCCCCGGGGCGAGGCTACGAGCAGTACTTC. Based on the CDR3 plus reference TRBV11-2 and TRBJ2-7, the full variable domain is EAGVAQSPRYKIIEKRQSVAFWCNPISGHATLYWYQQILGQGPKLLIQFQNNGVVDDSQLPKDRFSAERLKGVDSTLKIQPAKLEDSAVYLCASSLAPGRGYEQYFGPGTRLTVT.

This clonotype was recorded a few times. The rearrangement links TRBV20-1 to TRBJ2-5; D unresolved. V dropped 5 bases and J dropped 4 bases, with 20 bases sitting between them. In germline, CDR1 is DFQATT, CDR2 SNEGSKA (reference sequence). There are 15 residues in the CDR3. The CDR3 nucleotides are TGCAGTGCTCCGCGCCGTTTTCGGGCAACAGAGACCCAGTACTTC. It codes for CSAPRRFRATETQYF.

Only a few counts were recorded for this clonotype. The chain is built from TRBV15 and TRBJ2-3, with no clear D. V lost 5 bases, J lost 4 bases, and 13 bases lay in between. This CDR3 region has 14 residues. From germline, CDR1 is LNHNV and CDR2 YYDKDF (reference sequence). The DNA for the CDR3 is TGTGCCACCAGCGGGCTTCAGGATTCAGATACGCAGTATTTT. Its protein product is CATSGLQDSDTQYF.

This clonotype has just a few counts. An end of the junction differs from the germline gene, which may be a read error. The chain joins TRBV7-9 to TRBJ2-7, with unresolved D. The V gene's germline CDR1 is SEHNR and CDR2 FQNEAQ (reference sequence). This CDR3 region has 16 residues. For the CDR3, the DNA is TGTGCCAGCAGCTTATTTGGCACCTACTCCTCCTACGAGCAGTGCTTC. It yields the protein CASSLFGTYSSYEQCF.

This clonotype was seen at least ten times. This chain links TRBV7-2 with TRBJ1-1; 10 bases are shared with TRBD1. The CDR3 length is 15 residues. Germline assignment: CDR1 SGHTA and CDR2 FQGNSA. The trim removed 1 base at V and 6 bases at J, leaving 5 bases unmatched. The CDR3 reads CASSLVGQGVSEAFF. The CDR3, as DNA: TGTGCCAGCAGCTTAGTTGGACAGGGGGTATCTGAAGCTTTCTTT.

This clonotype was observed many times. An end of the junction does not agree with germline; a read error may underlie this. The chain has TRBV7-6 and TRBJ2-1, with TRBD2 as a possible D gene (6 bases). The CDR3 contains 13 residues. Germline CDR1 is SGHVS and CDR2 is FNYEAQ. CDR3 coding DNA: TGTGCCAGCAGCATAAGTGCGGACGGGAGAGCAATCTTC. Translated: CASSISADGRAIF.

In its sample, this clonotype was seen a few times. This chain connects TRBV7-6 to TRBJ2-1, with D tentatively TRBD2 (6 bases). CDR3 length equals 17 residues. Germline lookup yields CDR1 SGHVS and CDR2 FNYEAQ. Trimming took 3 bases from V and 9 from J, leaving 24 bases between them. The CDR3 sequence is CASSFSVPGGAQAEQFF. The DNA for the CDR3 is TGTGCCAGCAGCTTTTCCGTCCCCGGGGGTGCGCAGGCTGAGCAGTTCTTC. The entire variable domain, with the rest obtained from reference TRBV7-6 and TRBJ2-1, is as follows: GAGVSQSPRYKVTKRGQDVALRCDPISGHVSLYWYRQALGQGPEFLTYFNYEAQQDKSGLPNDRFSAERPEGSISTLTIQRTEQRDSAMYRCASSFSVPGGAQAEQFFGPGTRLTVL.

This clonotype was counted many times. The J gene is TRBJ2-7, the V gene TRBV20-1; 11 bases line up with TRBD2. Unmatched junction bases numbered 7, after V lost 6 bases and J lost 3 bases. Germline V gene sequence: CDR1 DFQATT, CDR2 SNEGSKA (reference sequence). The CDR3 runs 14 residues. CDR3 bases: TGCAGTGCACTATACGGGACTAGCGGCTACGAGCAGTACTTC. As protein: CSALYGTSGYEQYF.

This clonotype is medium-sized by share. The chain is built from TRBV20-1 and TRBJ2-3; weak D call: TRBD2 (6 bases). The CDR3 is 16 amino acids. The ends were cut back, 4 bases at V and 2 bases at J, with 19 bases in the middle. Per the germline V gene, CDR1 is DFQATT and CDR2 is SNEGSKA (reference sequence). CDR3 region: CSATGGVAANTDTQYF. As DNA, the CDR3 is TGCAGTGCTACCGGTGGGGTAGCGGCAAACACAGATACGCAGTATTTT.

This clonotype was detected many times. The chain joins TRBV9 to TRBJ1-1; TRBD1 aligns across 9 bases. Germline lookup yields CDR1 SGDLS and CDR2 YYNGEE. The length of the CDR3 is 15 residues. V shed 3 bases and J 0 bases; nucleotides not matched to a gene: 3. The CDR3 spells CASSAQGAVNTEAFF. CDR3 DNA: TGTGCCAGCAGCGCACAGGGGGCCGTGAACACTGAAGCTTTCTTT.

This clonotype was seen many times. The V call is TRBV7-9, the J call TRBJ1-2, with D maybe TRBD1 (5 bases). Germline loops: CDR1 SEHNR, CDR2 FQNEAQ (reference sequence). Trimming took 4 bases from V and 2 from J, leaving 11 bases between them. This CDR3 spans 14 amino acids. The CDR3 reads CASSSGTDNYGYTF. As DNA, the CDR3 is TGTGCCAGCAGCTCCGGGACGGACAACTATGGCTACACCTTC.

There are a few counts of this clonotype. The chain uses TRBV5-1 and TRBJ2-4; 9 bases align to TRBD1. This CDR3 contains 15 residues. V gave up 4 bases and J gave up 0 bases; unmatched junction bases: 2. Germline CDR1 SGHRS, CDR2 YFSETQ. This CDR3 reads CASSRTGEAKNIQYF. The CDR3 bases are TGCGCCAGCAGCCGGACAGGGGAAGCCAAAAACATTCAGTACTTC.